These T cell receptor beta chains were read from a single sample in a study of control samples from healthy donors and cancer patients. Some clones are missing from TCRdb's copy, which holds only in-frame ones; the method was immunoSEQ multiplex PCR. This sample has some 150,000 clones, with just under 95% found just once. Sequencing was done on a sample of blood. These receptors all come from a woman aged 55-70 years in good health. The CDR3 runs from the conserved cysteine through the conserved F or W. Fields, in order: J gene, V gene, CDR3 protein.

j_gene: TRBJ2-3; v_gene: TRBV7-7; CDR3aa: CASSPVAGSTDTQYF
j_gene: TRBJ1-2; v_gene: TRBV29-1; CDR3aa: CSAGGRGNGYTF
j_gene: TRBJ1-2; v_gene: TRBV6-6; CDR3aa: CAGAGEDYGYTF
j_gene: TRBJ1-5; v_gene: TRBV10-3; CDR3aa: CAISESDMDQPQHF
j_gene: TRBJ2-5; v_gene: TRBV6-2/TRBV6-3; CDR3aa: CASSPQWRGGGEEETQYF
j_gene: TRBJ2-7; v_gene: TRBV5-6; CDR3aa: CASSLEQGLEQYF
j_gene: TRBJ2-7; v_gene: TRBV2; CDR3aa: CASSEDQGQVYEQYF
j_gene: TRBJ1-5; v_gene: TRBV19; CDR3aa: CASSIGGLYSNQPQHF
j_gene: TRBJ2-3; v_gene: TRBV6-4; CDR3aa: CASSDTGLGTDTQYF
j_gene: TRBJ2-5; v_gene: TRBV19; CDR3aa: CASSISSGQAKETQYF
j_gene: TRBJ1-1; v_gene: TRBV7-9; CDR3aa: CASSIQGASTEAFF
j_gene: TRBJ2-5; v_gene: TRBV7-9; CDR3aa: CASSLVLRSQETQYF
j_gene: TRBJ1-5; v_gene: TRBV19; CDR3aa: CASSYDREGQPQHF
j_gene: TRBJ1-2; v_gene: TRBV5-6; CDR3aa: CASSNRDRDNGYTF
j_gene: TRBJ2-2; v_gene: TRBV9; CDR3aa: CASSVEAGSDTGELFF
j_gene: TRBJ2-3; v_gene: TRBV19; CDR3aa: CASSPERDTQYF
j_gene: TRBJ2-5; v_gene: TRBV21-1; CDR3aa: CASSKVAGRTGQTGADIQETQYF
j_gene: TRBJ2-7; v_gene: TRBV3-1/TRBV3-2; CDR3aa: CASSRGHPTYEQYF
j_gene: TRBJ1-6; v_gene: TRBV19; CDR3aa: CASSPQGQGENSPLHF
j_gene: TRBJ1-1; v_gene: TRBV5-1; CDR3aa: CASSLGPETGETEAFF
j_gene: TRBJ2-2; v_gene: TRBV2; CDR3aa: CASSVAGSTGELFF
j_gene: TRBJ2-3; v_gene: TRBV5-8; CDR3aa: CASSLRIRAPLGDTQYF
j_gene: TRBJ1-1; v_gene: TRBV29-1; CDR3aa: CSVVRGPTEAFF
j_gene: TRBJ1-3; v_gene: TRBV7-2; CDR3aa: CASSFYPGTESGNTIYF
j_gene: TRBJ1-2; v_gene: TRBV19; CDR3aa: CASSLQWYGYTF
j_gene: TRBJ2-5; v_gene: TRBV7-6; CDR3aa: CASSLGGQGAWETQYF
j_gene: TRBJ1-5; v_gene: TRBV7-2; CDR3aa: CASSQRTGINQPQHF
j_gene: TRBJ1-2; v_gene: TRBV11-2; CDR3aa: CASSEGQAYGYTF
j_gene: TRBJ1-4; v_gene: TRBV7-6; CDR3aa: CASSSGQVSNEKLFF